The entry below describes one T cell receptor beta chain. Its antigen remains unknown. This sample was included in a study of post-analysis software for immune sequencing data. Overall study: Disease courses included relapsing-remitting, secondary progressive and progressive-relapsing multiple sclerosis. Overall study findings and caveats: Compared with controls, patients showed significantly lower normalized Chao1 diversity. In patients, TRBV5-6, TRBV5-1 and TRBV20-1 belonged to five or six TRBV segments found more frequently than in controls.

Carried by the TCR beta cDNA libraries were unique molecular identifiers. Approximately 500,000 cDNA molecules were recovered from an input of about 0.85 to 11 million T cells. MiXCR was run by TCRdb on the PCR reads, yielding one entry per CDR3 protein. The table shows under 200,000 distinct CDR3 sequences, with about 37% occurring only once. The V end was cut by 5 bases, the J end by 0 bases, with 19 bases between. This CDR3 contains 17 residues. Germline CDR1 and CDR2: LNHNV and YYDKDF (reference sequence). The chain is built from TRBV15 and TRBJ1-2; TRBD1 might be the D (5 bases). This specimen consisted of blood, obtained after autologous hematopoietic stem cell transplantation. The receptor was isolated from a girl under 18 with multiple sclerosis. The CDR3 nucleotides read TGTGCCACCAGCGGGGAAGATAACAGGCCCCCTAACTATGGCTACACCTTC. Translated, it gives CATSGEDNRPPNYGYTF.